Below are 13 T cell receptor beta chains sequenced from a single sample in a study of blood T cell repertoires in COVID-19. The protocol was immunoSEQ multiplex PCR, while the TCRdb copy is restricted to in-frame clones and leaves out a portion. The data contain fewer than 45,000 clones, about 85% of them seen just once; the ten biggest clones take up roughly 15%. Sequences were obtained from peripheral blood. These receptors all stem from a human donor in a cohort sampled during active COVID-19.

CDR3 in amino acids: CSASITGSRQPQHF. CDR3 in DNA: TGCAGTGCTAGTATAACAGGGAGTCGTCAGCCCCAGCATTTT. The chain joins TRBV20-1 to TRBJ1-5, with D possibly being TRBD1 (6 bases). Germline CDR1 DFQATT, CDR2 SNEGSKA (reference sequence). V was pared by 3 bases and J by 6 bases, with 15 bases between. The CDR3 is made up of 14 amino acids.

The rearrangement links TRBV6-5 to TRBJ1-1; perhaps TRBD1 as D (6 bases). V gave up 5 bases and J gave up 0 bases, with 10 bases separating them. Germline V gives CDR1 MNHEY, CDR2 SVGAGI. The CDR3 is 14 amino acids. The DNA of the CDR3 is TGTGCCAGCAGTCTTGGGACATTGAACACTGAAGCTTTCTTT. Its protein is CASSLGTLNTEAFF.

The chain joins TRBV7-3 to TRBJ2-3; 8 positions agree with TRBD1. V lost 0 bases and J lost 11; bases outside the gene matches: 4. Germline CDR1 and CDR2: SGHTA and FQGTGA. This CDR3 is 13 amino acids long. The CDR3 sequence: CASSLTRQGQQYF. DNA of the CDR3: TGTGCCAGCAGCTTAACTCGACAGGGGCAGCAGTATTTT.

The V call is TRBV19, the J call TRBJ1-1, with D uncertain. Between the trimmed V and J ends, which lost 2 bases and 3 bases, there was a span of 7 bases. In germline, CDR1 is LNHDA, CDR2 SQIVND (reference sequence). This CDR3 comprises 13 residues. In DNA, the CDR3 is TGTGCCAGTAGTATAAACCGGGACACTGAAGCTTTCTTT. Its protein product is CASSINRDTEAFF.

V and J are TRBV19 and TRBJ1-5; possibly TRBD1 for D (6 bases). There are 16 residues in the CDR3. The germline CDR1 and CDR2 sequences are LNHDA and SQIVND (reference sequence). V lost 3 bases, J lost 1 base, and 13 bases lay in between. The CDR3 region is CASSIGRGSSNQPQHF. CDR3 sequence (DNA): TGTGCCAGTAGTATTGGAAGGGGGAGCAGCAATCAGCCCCAGCATTTT.

This sequence joins TRBV7-9 and TRBJ2-4, with TRBD1 matching over 10 bases. Trimming took 4 bases from V and 6 from J; bases not matched to a gene: 6. There are 15 residues in the CDR3. Germline lookup yields CDR1 SEHNR and CDR2 FQNEAQ (reference sequence). The CDR3 nucleotides are TGTGCCAGCAGCTATGGACAGGGGGAGGGAAACATTCAGTACTTC. Its protein is CASSYGQGEGNIQYF.

DNA of the CDR3: TGCGCCAGCTCCGGGGGCGGGGGAGGCACAGATACGCAGTATTTT. Encoded protein: CASSGGGGGTDTQYF. The chain uses TRBV10-1 and TRBJ2-3; TRBD2 might be the D (7 bases). The CDR3 runs 15 residues. Germline V lookup: CDR1 WNHNN, CDR2 SYGVQD (reference sequence). V dropped 8 bases and J dropped 1 base, with 16 bases sitting between them.

J is TRBJ2-7 and V is TRBV9; 10 bases match TRBD1. Per the germline V gene, CDR1 is SGDLS and CDR2 is YYNGEE. This CDR3 has 15 residues. Trimming cost V 3 bases and J 2 bases; bases outside gene matches: 5. The CDR3 is CASSARQGAPYEQYF. In DNA, the CDR3 is TGTGCCAGCAGCGCGCGACAGGGGGCGCCCTACGAGCAGTACTTC.

J is TRBJ2-7 and V is TRBV6-5; D perhaps matches TRBD1 (6 bases). V dropped 5 bases and J dropped 3 bases, with 11 bases sitting between them. The length of the CDR3 is 13 residues. CDR1 is MNHEY and CDR2 is SVGAGI in the germline V gene. CDR3 loop: CASSPGTHYEQYF. In nucleotides, the CDR3 is TGTGCCAGCAGTCCCGGGACACACTACGAGCAGTACTTC.

The chain combines TRBV10-3 with TRBJ1-2, with a possible D match to TRBD1 (6 bases). The CDR3 covers 13 residues. V was clipped by 3 bases and J by 8 bases, with 13 bases between them. In germline, CDR1 is ENHRY, CDR2 SYGVKD. This CDR3 reads CAISEQGVEGYTF. Here the CDR3 DNA reads TGTGCCATCAGTGAACAGGGTGTTGAGGGCTACACCTTC.

The chain joins TRBV5-4 to TRBJ2-7; a possible D gene is TRBD1 (5 bases). The CDR3 sequence is 15 residues long. V was pared by 3 bases and J by 0 bases, with 13 bases between. The germline gives CDR1 SGHNT, CDR2 YYREEE (reference sequence). CDR3 region: CASSSNKRGSYEQYF. CDR3 DNA sequence: TGTGCCAGCAGCTCTAATAAAAGGGGCTCCTACGAGCAGTACTTC.

This chain uses TRBV18 with TRBJ1-3; 8 bases align to TRBD1. Germline V gene sequence: CDR1 KGHSH, CDR2 LQKENI. The CDR3 extends over 15 amino acids. Trimming at V came to 6 bases and at J to 3 bases, leaving 7 bases not matched to a gene. CDR3 region: CASSVTGGRGNTIYF. In DNA form, the CDR3 reads TGTGCCAGCTCGGTAACAGGGGGTCGTGGAAACACCATATATTTT.

This CDR3 is CASSQATGGVTEAFF. The CDR3 coding sequence is TGTGCCAGCAGCCAAGCGACAGGGGGTGTCACTGAAGCTTTCTTT. The chain links TRBV3-1 (or the pseudogene TRBV3-2) to TRBJ1-1; TRBD1 matches at 9 bases. The CDR3 spans 15 residues. Per germline, CDR1 LGHDT and CDR2 YNNKEL (reference sequence). With V trimmed by 1 base and J by 4 bases, 4 bases remained unmatched.